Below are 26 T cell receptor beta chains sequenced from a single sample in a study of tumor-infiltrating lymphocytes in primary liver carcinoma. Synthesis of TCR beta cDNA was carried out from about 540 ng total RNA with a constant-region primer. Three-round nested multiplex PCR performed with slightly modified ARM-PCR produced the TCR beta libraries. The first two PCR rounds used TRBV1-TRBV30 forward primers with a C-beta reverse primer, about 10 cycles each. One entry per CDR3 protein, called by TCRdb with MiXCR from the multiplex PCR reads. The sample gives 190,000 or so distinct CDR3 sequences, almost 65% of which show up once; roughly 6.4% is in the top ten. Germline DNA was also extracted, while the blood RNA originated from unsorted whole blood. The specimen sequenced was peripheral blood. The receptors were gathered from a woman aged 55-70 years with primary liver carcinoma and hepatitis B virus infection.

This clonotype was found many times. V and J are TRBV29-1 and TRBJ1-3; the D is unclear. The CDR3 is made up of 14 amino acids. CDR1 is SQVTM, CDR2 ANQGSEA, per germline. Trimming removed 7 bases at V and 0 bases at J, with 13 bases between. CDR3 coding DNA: TGCAGCGGAGGAGAGGATCTCTCTGGAAACACCATATATTTT. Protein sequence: CSGGEDLSGNTIYF.

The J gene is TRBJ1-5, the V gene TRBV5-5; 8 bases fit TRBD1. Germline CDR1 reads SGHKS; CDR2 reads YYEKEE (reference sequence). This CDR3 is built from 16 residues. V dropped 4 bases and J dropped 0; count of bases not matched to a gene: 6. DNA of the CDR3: TGTGCCAGCAGCACCGGGACAGGCCCTAGCAATCAGCCCCAGCATTTT. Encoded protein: CASSTGTGPSNQPQHF.

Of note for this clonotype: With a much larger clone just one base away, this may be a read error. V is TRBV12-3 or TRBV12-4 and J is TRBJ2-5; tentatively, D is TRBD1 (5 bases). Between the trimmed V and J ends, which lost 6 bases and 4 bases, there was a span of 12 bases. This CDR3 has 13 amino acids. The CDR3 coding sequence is TGTGCCAGCAGGGTGACAGTCGGAGAGACCCAGTACTTC. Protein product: CASRVTVGETQYF.

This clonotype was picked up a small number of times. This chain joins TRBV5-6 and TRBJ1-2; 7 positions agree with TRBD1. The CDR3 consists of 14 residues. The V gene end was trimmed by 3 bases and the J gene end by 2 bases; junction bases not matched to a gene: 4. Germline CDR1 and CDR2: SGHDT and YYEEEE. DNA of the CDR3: TGTGCCAGCAGCTACCGACAGGGCAACTATGGCTACACCTTC. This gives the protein CASSYRQGNYGYTF.

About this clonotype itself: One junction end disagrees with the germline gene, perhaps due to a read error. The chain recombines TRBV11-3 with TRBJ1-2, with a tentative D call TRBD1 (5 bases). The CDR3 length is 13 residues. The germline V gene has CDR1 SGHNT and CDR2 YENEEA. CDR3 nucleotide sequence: TGTACCAGCAGCCCGGACACTAACCATGGCTACACCTTC. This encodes CTSSPDTNHGYTF.

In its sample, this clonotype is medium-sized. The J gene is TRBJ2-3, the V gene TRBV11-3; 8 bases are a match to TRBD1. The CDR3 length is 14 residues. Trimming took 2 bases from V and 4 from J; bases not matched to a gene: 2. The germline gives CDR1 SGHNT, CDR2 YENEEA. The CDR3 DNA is TGTGCCAGCAGCTTAACACAGGGGGCAGATACGCAGTATTTT. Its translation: CASSLTQGADTQYF.

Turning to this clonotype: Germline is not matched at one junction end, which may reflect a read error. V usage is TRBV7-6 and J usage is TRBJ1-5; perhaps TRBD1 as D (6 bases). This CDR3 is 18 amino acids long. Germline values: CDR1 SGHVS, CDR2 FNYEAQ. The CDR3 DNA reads TGTGCCAGCAGCTTATCTCCCACTGTCAGGGGTAACAATCAGCCCCGGCATTTT. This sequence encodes CASSLSPTVRGNNQPRHF.

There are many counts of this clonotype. The CDR3 nucleotides read TGCGCCAGCAGCCAGAACGTGGGAGCGGGAGTGCCAGATACGCAGTATTTT. This translates into CASSQNVGAGVPDTQYF. The chain combines TRBV4-1 with TRBJ2-3, with 8 positions matching TRBD2. V lost 3 bases to trimming and J lost 4 bases; unmatched junction nucleotides: 12. CDR3 size: 17 residues. CDR1 is MGHRA and CDR2 is YSYEKL in the germline V gene.

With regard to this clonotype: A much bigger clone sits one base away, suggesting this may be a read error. The CDR3 sequence: CASKTDRNQGLLPYEQYF. CDR3 sequence (DNA): TGTGCCAGCAAGACCGACAGAAACCAGGGATTACTACCCTACGAGCAGTACTTC. The chain employs TRBV6-5 and TRBJ2-7, with D maybe TRBD1 (5 bases). V lost 7 bases, J lost 2 bases, and 27 bases lay in between. There are 18 residues in the CDR3. The germline CDR1 and CDR2 sequences are MNHEY and SVGAGI.

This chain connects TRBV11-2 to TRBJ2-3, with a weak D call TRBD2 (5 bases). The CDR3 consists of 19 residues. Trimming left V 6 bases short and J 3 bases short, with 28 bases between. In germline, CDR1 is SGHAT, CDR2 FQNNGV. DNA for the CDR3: TGTGCCAGCAGGACGGACTCAGCTATGCGTCTCGCGGGTACAGATACGCAGTATTTT. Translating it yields CASRTDSAMRLAGTDTQYF.

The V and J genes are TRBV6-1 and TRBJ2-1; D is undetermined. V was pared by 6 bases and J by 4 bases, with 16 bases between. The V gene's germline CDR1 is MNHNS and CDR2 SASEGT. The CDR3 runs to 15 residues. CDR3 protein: CASRGWSEAYNEQFF. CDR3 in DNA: TGTGCCAGCAGGGGATGGAGCGAGGCATACAATGAGCAGTTCTTC.

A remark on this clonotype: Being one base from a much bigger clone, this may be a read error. The DNA for the CDR3 is TGTGCCAGCAGTGAAGGAGGCGGGAGGGTCGGAGATACGCAGTATTTT. This codes for CASSEGGGRVGDTQYF. The V gene is TRBV6-1, the J gene TRBJ2-3, with 9 bases matching TRBD2. Germline CDR1 reads MNHNS; CDR2 reads SASEGT. The V gene end was trimmed by 1 base and the J gene end by 5 bases; junction bases not matched to a gene: 7. This CDR3 region has 16 residues.

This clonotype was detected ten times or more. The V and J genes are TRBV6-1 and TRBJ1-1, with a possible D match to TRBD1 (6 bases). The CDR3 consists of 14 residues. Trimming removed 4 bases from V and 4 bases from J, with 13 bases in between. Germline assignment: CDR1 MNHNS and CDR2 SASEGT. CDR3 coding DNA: TGTGCCAGCAGTGGCCAGGGGCGGAGCACTGAAGCTTTCTTT. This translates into CASSGQGRSTEAFF.

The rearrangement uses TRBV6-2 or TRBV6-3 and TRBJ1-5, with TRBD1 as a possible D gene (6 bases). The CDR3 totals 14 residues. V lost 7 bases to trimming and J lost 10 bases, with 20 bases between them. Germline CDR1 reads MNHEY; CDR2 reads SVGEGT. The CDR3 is CASTATGPIHPQHF. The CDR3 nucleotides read TGTGCCAGCACCGCGACAGGACCGATTCATCCCCAGCATTTT.

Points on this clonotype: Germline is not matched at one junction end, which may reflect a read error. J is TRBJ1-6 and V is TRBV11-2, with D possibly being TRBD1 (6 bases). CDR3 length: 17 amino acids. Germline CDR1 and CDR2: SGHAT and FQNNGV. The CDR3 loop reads CASSQTQGVPYNSPLHF. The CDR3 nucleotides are TGTGCCAGCAGCCAAACACAGGGTGTTCCCTATAATTCACCGCTCCACTTT. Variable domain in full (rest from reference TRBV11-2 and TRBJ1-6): EAGVAQSPRYKIIEKRQSVAFWCNPISGHATLYWYQQILGQGPKLLIQFQNNGVVDDSQLPKDRFSAERLKGVDSTLKIQPAKLEDSAVYLCASSQTQGVPYNSPLHFGNGTRLTVT.

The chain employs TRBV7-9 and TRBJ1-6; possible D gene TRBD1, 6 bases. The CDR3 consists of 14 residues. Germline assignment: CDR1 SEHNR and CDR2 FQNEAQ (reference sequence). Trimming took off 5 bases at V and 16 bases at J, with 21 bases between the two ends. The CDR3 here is CASSLRTDGLPLHF. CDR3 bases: TGTGCCAGCAGCCTGAGGACAGATGGGTTACCTCTCCACTTT.

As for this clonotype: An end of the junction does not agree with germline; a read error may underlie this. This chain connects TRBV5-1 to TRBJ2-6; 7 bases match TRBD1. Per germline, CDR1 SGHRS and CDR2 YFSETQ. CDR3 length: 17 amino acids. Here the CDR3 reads CVSSLAQGVVGANVLTF. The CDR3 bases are TGCGTCAGCAGCTTGGCCCAGGGGGTTGTCGGGGCCAACGTCCTGACTTTC.

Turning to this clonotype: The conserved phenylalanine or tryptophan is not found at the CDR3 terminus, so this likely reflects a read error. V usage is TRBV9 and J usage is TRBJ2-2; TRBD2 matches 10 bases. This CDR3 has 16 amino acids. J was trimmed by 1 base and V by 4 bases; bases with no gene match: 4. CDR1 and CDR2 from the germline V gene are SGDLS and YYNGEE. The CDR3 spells CASSPSGRGNTGELFL. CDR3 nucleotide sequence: TGTGCCAGCAGCCCTAGCGGGAGAGGGAACACCGGGGAGCTGTTTTTG.

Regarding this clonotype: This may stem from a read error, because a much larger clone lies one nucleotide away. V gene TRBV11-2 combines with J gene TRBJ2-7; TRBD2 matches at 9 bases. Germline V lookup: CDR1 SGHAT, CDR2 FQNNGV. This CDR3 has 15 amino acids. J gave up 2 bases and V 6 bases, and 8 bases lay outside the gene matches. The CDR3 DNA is TGTGCCAGCAGGCGGGGGGGCGCAGCTACCTACGAGCAGTACTTC. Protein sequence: CASRRGGAATYEQYF. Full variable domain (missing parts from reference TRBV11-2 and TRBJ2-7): EAGVAQSPRYKIIEKRQSVAFWCNPISGHATLYWYQQILGQGPKLLIQFQNNGVVDDSQLPKDRFSAERLKGVDSTLKIQPAKLEDSAVYLCASRRGGAATYEQYFGPGTRLTVT.

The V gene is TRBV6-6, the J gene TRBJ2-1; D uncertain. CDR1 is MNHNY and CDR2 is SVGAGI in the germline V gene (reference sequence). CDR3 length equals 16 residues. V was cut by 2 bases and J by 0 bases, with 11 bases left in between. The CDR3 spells CASSYHSRSSYNEQFF. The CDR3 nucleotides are TGTGCCAGCAGTTACCACTCTAGGAGCTCCTACAATGAGCAGTTCTTC.

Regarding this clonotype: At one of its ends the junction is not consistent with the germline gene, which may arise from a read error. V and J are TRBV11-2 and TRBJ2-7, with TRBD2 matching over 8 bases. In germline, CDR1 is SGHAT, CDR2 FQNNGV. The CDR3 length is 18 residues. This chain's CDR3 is CTSNLERAGGHGSYEQYF. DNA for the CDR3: TGTACCAGCAACTTAGAGAGGGCGGGAGGCCACGGCTCCTACGAGCAGTACTTC.

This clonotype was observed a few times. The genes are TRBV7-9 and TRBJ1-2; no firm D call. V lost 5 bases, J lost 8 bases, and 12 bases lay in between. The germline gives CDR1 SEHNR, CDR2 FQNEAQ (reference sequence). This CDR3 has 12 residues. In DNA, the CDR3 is TGTGCCAGCAGCGCCCGGGAGTCGGGCTACACCTTC. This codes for CASSARESGYTF.

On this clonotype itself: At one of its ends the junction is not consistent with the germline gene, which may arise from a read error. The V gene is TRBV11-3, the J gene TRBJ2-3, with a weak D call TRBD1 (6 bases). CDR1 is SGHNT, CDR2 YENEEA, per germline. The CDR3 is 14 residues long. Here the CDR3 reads CVSSFGRAQGTQYF. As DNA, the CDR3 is TGTGTCAGCAGCTTTGGGCGGGCCCAGGGGACGCAGTATTTC.

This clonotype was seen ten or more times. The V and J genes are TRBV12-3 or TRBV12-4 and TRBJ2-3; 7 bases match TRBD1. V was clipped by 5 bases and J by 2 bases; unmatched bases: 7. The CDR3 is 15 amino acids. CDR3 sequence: CASSQRQGYTDTQYF. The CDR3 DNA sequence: TGTGCCAGCAGTCAACGACAGGGATACACAGATACGCAGTATTTT.

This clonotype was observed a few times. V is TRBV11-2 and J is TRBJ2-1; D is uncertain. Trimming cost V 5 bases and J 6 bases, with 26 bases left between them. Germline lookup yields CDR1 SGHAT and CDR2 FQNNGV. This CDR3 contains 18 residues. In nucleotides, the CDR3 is TGTGCCAGCAGCCCCGTAGGTGAAAGAGCAGGCCTCTGCAATGAGCAGTTCTTC. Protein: CASSPVGERAGLCNEQFF. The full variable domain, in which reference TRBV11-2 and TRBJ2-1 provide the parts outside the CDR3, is EAGVAQSPRYKIIEKRQSVAFWCNPISGHATLYWYQQILGQGPKLLIQFQNNGVVDDSQLPKDRFSAERLKGVDSTLKIQPAKLEDSAVYLCASSPVGERAGLCNEQFFGPGTRLTVL.

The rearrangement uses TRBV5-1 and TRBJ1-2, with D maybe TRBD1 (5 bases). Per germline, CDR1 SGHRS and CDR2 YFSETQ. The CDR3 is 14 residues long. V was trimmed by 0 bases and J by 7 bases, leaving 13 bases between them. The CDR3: CASSLGDPCGGYTF. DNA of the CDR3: TGCGCCAGCAGCTTGGGGGACCCATGCGGTGGCTACACCTTC.